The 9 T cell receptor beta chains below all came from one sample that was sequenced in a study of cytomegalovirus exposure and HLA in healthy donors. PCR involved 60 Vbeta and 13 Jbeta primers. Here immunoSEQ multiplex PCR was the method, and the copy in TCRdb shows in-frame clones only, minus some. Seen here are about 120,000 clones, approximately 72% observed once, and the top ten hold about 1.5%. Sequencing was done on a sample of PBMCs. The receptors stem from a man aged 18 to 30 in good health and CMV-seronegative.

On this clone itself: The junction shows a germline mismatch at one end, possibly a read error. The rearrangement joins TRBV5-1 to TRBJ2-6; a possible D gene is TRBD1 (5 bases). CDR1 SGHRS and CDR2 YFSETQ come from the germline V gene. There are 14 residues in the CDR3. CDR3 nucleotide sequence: TGCGCCAGCAGCCCAAGCTCTGGGGCCAACGTCCTGACCTTC. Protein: CASSPSSGANVLTF.

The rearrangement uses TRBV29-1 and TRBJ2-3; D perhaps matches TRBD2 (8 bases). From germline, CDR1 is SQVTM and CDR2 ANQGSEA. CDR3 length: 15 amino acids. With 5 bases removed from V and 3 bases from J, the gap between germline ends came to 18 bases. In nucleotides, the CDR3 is TGCAGCGTTCGCCAGGGGGGACTAGTTACAGATACGCAGTATTTT. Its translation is CSVRQGGLVTDTQYF.

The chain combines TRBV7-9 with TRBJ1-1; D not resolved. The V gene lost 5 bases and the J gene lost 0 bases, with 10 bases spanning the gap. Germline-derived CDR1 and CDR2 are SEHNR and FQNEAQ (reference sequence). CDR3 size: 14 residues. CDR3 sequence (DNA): TGTGCCAGCAGCCCCCCCTTAATGAACACTGAAGCTTTCTTT. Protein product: CASSPPLMNTEAFF.

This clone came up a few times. The CDR3 DNA is TGCGCCAGCAGTGAGGCAGGTGCTGGGGCCAACGTCCTGACTTTC. It yields the protein CASSEAGAGANVLTF. The genes are TRBV10-2 and TRBJ2-6; D is uncertain. Looked up from germline, CDR1 is WSHSY and CDR2 is SAAADI. The germline V and J ends were trimmed by 2 bases and 2 bases, with 7 bases remaining between them. The CDR3 covers 15 residues.

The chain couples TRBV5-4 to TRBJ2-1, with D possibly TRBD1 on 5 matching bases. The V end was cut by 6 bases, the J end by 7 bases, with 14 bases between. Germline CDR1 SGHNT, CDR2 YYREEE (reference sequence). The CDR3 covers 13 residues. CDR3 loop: CASTSQGINEQFF. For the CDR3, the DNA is TGTGCCAGCACCTCTCAGGGAATAAATGAGCAGTTCTTC.

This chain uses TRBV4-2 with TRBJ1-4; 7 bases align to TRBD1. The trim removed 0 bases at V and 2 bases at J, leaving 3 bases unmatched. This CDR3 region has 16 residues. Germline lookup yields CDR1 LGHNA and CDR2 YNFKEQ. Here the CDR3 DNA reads TGTGCCAGCAGCCAAGATCAAGGGGGCACTAATGAAAAACTGTTTTTT. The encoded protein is CASSQDQGGTNEKLFF.

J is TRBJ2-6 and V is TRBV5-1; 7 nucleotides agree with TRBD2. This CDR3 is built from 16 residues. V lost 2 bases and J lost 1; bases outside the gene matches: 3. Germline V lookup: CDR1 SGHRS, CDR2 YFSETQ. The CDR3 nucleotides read TGCGCCAGCAGCTTCCCGGGACTATCTGGGGCCAACGTCCTGACTTTC. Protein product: CASSFPGLSGANVLTF.

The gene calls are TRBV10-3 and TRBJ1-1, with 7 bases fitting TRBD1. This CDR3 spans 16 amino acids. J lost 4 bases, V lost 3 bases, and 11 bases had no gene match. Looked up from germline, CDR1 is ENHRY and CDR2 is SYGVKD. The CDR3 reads CAISDDISRDSTEAFF. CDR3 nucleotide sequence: TGTGCCATCAGTGACGACATCTCCCGGGACAGCACTGAAGCTTTCTTT.

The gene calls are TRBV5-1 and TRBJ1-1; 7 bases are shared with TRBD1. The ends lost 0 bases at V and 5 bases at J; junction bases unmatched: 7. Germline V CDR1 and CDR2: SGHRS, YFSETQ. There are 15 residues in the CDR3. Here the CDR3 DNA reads TGCGCCAGCAGCTTGGAGCCAGGGGGACTTACTGAAGCTTTCTTT. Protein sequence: CASSLEPGGLTEAFF.